The rows below give T cell receptor beta chains drawn from one sample of a study of CD8+ T cells in alopecia areata. TCRdb's table, derived via immunoSEQ multiplex PCR, lists solely in-frame clones and lacks some. The data show some 170,000 clones, 50% to 75% seen once. The sequences come from CD4+ T cells sorted from blood, collected at roughly week 55, from a patient treated with tofacitinib. These receptors were obtained from a human donor with alopecia areata. The CDR3 runs from the conserved cysteine through the conserved F or W. The order of the fields is J gene, clone size, D gene, V gene, CDR3 DNA, CDR3 protein. The D gene is left open where the match is weak. Size is omitted from some rows. Given values are once, few, many or a class for expanded clones.

J: TRBJ2-2; size: NA; D: TRBD2; V: TRBV9; DNA: TGTGCCAGCAGCGAGGGAGGGCGAAACACCGGGGAGCTGTTTTTT; CDR3: CASSEGGRNTGELFF
J: TRBJ2-7; size: NA; D: NA; V: TRBV10-3; DNA: TGTGCCATCAGTGGTGGAGGGGGCAAGTACGAGCAGTACTTC; CDR3: CAISGGGGKYEQYF
J: TRBJ1-1; size: few; D: NA; V: TRBV29-1; DNA: TGCAGCGTTGTGACACTCGGGGGGAACACTGAAGCTTTCTTT; CDR3: CSVVTLGGNTEAFF
J: TRBJ2-3; size: NA; D: TRBD1; V: TRBV5-1; DNA: TGCGCCAGCTCACGACCGGGACAGGGCGGAGATACGCAGTATTTT; CDR3: CASSRPGQGGDTQYF
J: TRBJ1-6; size: NA; D: TRBD1; V: TRBV25-1; DNA: TGTGCCAGCAGTGAATTTACAGGGGTGGCCAATTCACCCCTCCACTTT; CDR3: CASSEFTGVANSPLHF
J: TRBJ2-3; size: few; D: NA; V: TRBV5-6; DNA: TGTGCCAGCAGCTTACCGGGAGACACAGATACGCAGTATTTT; CDR3: CASSLPGDTDTQYF
J: TRBJ1-5; size: once; D: TRBD1; V: TRBV19; DNA: TGTGCCAGTAGTATCACTTACGGGACAGGGGGTTTTTCTGGCAATCAGCCCCAGCATTTT; CDR3: CASSITYGTGGFSGNQPQHF
J: TRBJ2-3; size: NA; D: NA; V: TRBV27; DNA: TGTGCCAGCAGTTTAATGGCTAGCACAGATACGCAGTATTTT; CDR3: CASSLMASTDTQYF
J: TRBJ2-3; size: few; D: NA; V: TRBV6-5; DNA: TGTGCCAGCAGAGGGCTCATCACAGATACGCAGTATTTT; CDR3: CASRGLITDTQYF
J: TRBJ2-1; size: few; D: NA; V: TRBV19; DNA: TGTGCCAGTAGTAGAACACGCTTCTCCTACAATGAGCAGTTCTTC; CDR3: CASSRTRFSYNEQFF
J: TRBJ1-1; size: NA; D: NA; V: TRBV6-1; DNA: TGTGCCAGCAGTGACGAACCGAGGCGGAACACTGAAGCTTTCTTT; CDR3: CASSDEPRRNTEAFF
J: TRBJ1-2; size: NA; D: NA; V: TRBV5-1; DNA: TGCGCCAGCAGCCCGGGCTGGGGGGTCACACATGGCTACACCTTC; CDR3: CASSPGWGVTHGYTF
J: TRBJ1-4; size: NA; D: NA; V: TRBV2; DNA: TGTGCCAGCAGTGAAGGGCTTGGAGAAAAACTGTTTTTT; CDR3: CASSEGLGEKLFF
J: TRBJ1-1; size: few; D: TRBD1; V: TRBV29-1; DNA: TGCAGCGTTGAAGAGGGACAGGCCTCCCGCACTGAAGCTTTCTTT; CDR3: CSVEEGQASRTEAFF
J: TRBJ1-5; size: NA; D: NA; V: TRBV29-1; DNA: TGCAGCGTCGCCCTGGTAAGCAATCAGCCCCAGCATTTT; CDR3: CSVALVSNQPQHF
J: TRBJ1-2; size: once; D: NA; V: TRBV18; DNA: TGTGCCAGCACACTGGGTAGCCTACTCTATGGCTACACCTTC; CDR3: CASTLGSLLYGYTF
J: TRBJ1-2; size: NA; D: NA; V: TRBV29-1; DNA: TGCAGCGTTGAAGAAGGAGACAGGCACACCTTC; CDR3: CSVEEGDRHTF
J: TRBJ1-4; size: few; D: TRBD1; V: TRBV29-1; DNA: TGCAGCGTTGACGGGTTTCGGACAGGGGGCTTCGTTAATGAAAAACTGTTTTTT; CDR3: CSVDGFRTGGFVNEKLFF
J: TRBJ2-3; size: few; D: TRBD2; V: TRBV30; DNA: TGTGCCTGGAGTAGCGGGGGGGCCTCGGCAGATACGCAGTATTTT; CDR3: CAWSSGGASADTQYF
J: TRBJ1-5; size: NA; D: NA; V: TRBV15; DNA: TGTGCCACCAGCAGAGAGGGACGCAATCAGCCCCAGCATTTT; CDR3: CATSREGRNQPQHF
J: TRBJ2-3; size: NA; D: NA; V: TRBV30; DNA: TGTGCCTGGAGTACGGTAGATACGCAGTATTTT; CDR3: CAWSTVDTQYF
J: TRBJ2-2; size: once; D: TRBD1; V: TRBV4-1; DNA: TGCGCCAGCAGCCAAGTGGGACAGGGGGAGCTGTTTTTT; CDR3: CASSQVGQGELFF
J: TRBJ1-1; size: NA; D: NA; V: TRBV30; DNA: TGTGCCTGGGCCTTGACAGCAGAAGCTTTCTTT; CDR3: CAWALTAEAFF
J: TRBJ2-3; size: few; D: TRBD1; V: TRBV30; DNA: TGTGCCTGGAGTAAGACCGGGACAGGTTACACAGATACGCAGTATTTT; CDR3: CAWSKTGTGYTDTQYF
J: TRBJ2-1; size: few; D: NA; V: TRBV5-1; DNA: TGCGCCAGCAGCTTGGGGACTTACAATGAGCAGTTCTTC; CDR3: CASSLGTYNEQFF
J: TRBJ2-3; size: NA; D: TRBD2; V: TRBV4-2; DNA: TGTGCCAGCAGCCAAGATGATACTAGCGGGGGGGAGGTGCAGTATTTT; CDR3: CASSQDDTSGGEVQYF
J: TRBJ2-5; size: NA; D: NA; V: TRBV29-1; DNA: TGCAGCGTTGCAAGAAGAGGGGGGCAAGAGACCCAGTACTTC; CDR3: CSVARRGGQETQYF
J: TRBJ1-1; size: few; D: NA; V: TRBV18; DNA: TGTGCCAGCTCACGCACAACTGAAGCTTTCTTT; CDR3: CASSRTTEAFF
J: TRBJ2-7; size: NA; D: NA; V: TRBV5-1; DNA: TGCGCCAGCAGGACATCCTACGAGCAGTACTTC; CDR3: CASRTSYEQYF
J: TRBJ1-1; size: once; D: TRBD1; V: TRBV5-6; DNA: TGTGCCAGCAGCTTTTCCGGGACAGCTGAAGCTTTCTTT; CDR3: CASSFSGTAEAFF
J: TRBJ2-1; size: NA; D: NA; V: TRBV29-1; DNA: TGCAGCGTTACAGGGTACTTGTCATTCAATGAGCAGTTCTTC; CDR3: CSVTGYLSFNEQFF
J: TRBJ1-2; size: NA; D: NA; V: TRBV29-1; DNA: TGCATTGTCGGGGGCAACTATGGCTACACCTTC; CDR3: CIVGGNYGYTF
J: TRBJ2-3; size: NA; D: TRBD2; V: TRBV9; DNA: TGTGCCAGCAGCGTGGGGACGGGACTAGCGTTCCTGGATACGCAGTATTTT; CDR3: CASSVGTGLAFLDTQYF
J: TRBJ2-7; size: NA; D: TRBD2; V: TRBV18; DNA: TGTGCCAGCTCACCACCAGCTGGGGGGGAGTCCTACGAGCAGTACTTC; CDR3: CASSPPAGGESYEQYF
J: TRBJ2-5; size: NA; D: TRBD2; V: TRBV4-2; DNA: TGTGCCAGCAGCCAGGCTCAGCGGGGGGAAGAGACCCAGTACTTC; CDR3: CASSQAQRGEETQYF
J: TRBJ2-3; size: NA; D: NA; V: TRBV7-9; DNA: TGTGCCAGCACCCCCGGGCAGACTAGCACAGATACGCAGTATTTT; CDR3: CASTPGQTSTDTQYF
J: TRBJ2-7; size: NA; D: NA; V: TRBV5-6; DNA: TGTGCCAGCAGCTTGGCCGTCTACGAGCAGTACTTC; CDR3: CASSLAVYEQYF
J: TRBJ1-6; size: NA; D: TRBD1; V: TRBV5-4; DNA: TGTGCCAGCAGCGGACGGGACAGGGGTGATAATTCACCCCTCCACTTT; CDR3: CASSGRDRGDNSPLHF
J: TRBJ1-5; size: NA; D: NA; V: TRBV30; DNA: TGTGCCTGGAGTGGGGGAAAGCTCAATCAGCCCCAGCATTTT; CDR3: CAWSGGKLNQPQHF